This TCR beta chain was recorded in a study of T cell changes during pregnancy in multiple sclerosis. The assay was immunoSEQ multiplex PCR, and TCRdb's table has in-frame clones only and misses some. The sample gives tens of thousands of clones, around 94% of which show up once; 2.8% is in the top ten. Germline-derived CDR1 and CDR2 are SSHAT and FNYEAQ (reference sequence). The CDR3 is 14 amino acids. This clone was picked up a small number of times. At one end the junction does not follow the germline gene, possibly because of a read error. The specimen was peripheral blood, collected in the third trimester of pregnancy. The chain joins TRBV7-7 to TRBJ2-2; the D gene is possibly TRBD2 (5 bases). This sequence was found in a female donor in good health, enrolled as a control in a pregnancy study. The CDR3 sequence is CASSLGRNTGELFF. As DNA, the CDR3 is TGTGCTAGCAGCCTAGGGAGAAACACCGGGGAGCTGTTTTTT. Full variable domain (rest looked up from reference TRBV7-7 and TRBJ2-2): GAGVSQSPRYKVTKRGQDVTLRCDPISSHATLYWYQQALGQGPEFLTYFNYEAQPDKSGLPSDRFSAERPEGSISTLTIQRTEQRDSAMYRCASSLGRNTGELFFGEGSRLTVL.